Each of the 30 T cell receptor beta chains below was sequenced from the same sample in a study of T cells in localized non-small cell lung cancer. Some clones are missing from TCRdb's copy, which holds only in-frame ones; the method was immunoSEQ multiplex PCR. The table records some 22,000 clones, 88% of them present only once. Sequencing used PBMCs, obtained before any cancer treatment. The receptors were gathered from a man aged 35-69 years with stage II lung adenocarcinoma.

The chain carries TRBV7-9 and TRBJ2-3; D possibly corresponds to TRBD2 (6 bases). The CDR3 contains 15 residues. The germline gives CDR1 SEHNR, CDR2 FQNEAQ (reference sequence). This CDR3 is CAINGGKDLTDTQYF. The CDR3 DNA sequence: TGTGCTATAAATGGGGGGAAGGACCTCACAGATACGCAGTATTTT.

This clone was detected once. The rearrangement links TRBV5-6 to TRBJ1-4, with 9 bases identical to TRBD1. Germline V gives CDR1 SGHDT, CDR2 YYEEEE. This CDR3 has 15 amino acids. Trimming cost V 4 bases and J 7 bases; bases outside gene matches: 8. The CDR3 region has the DNA TGTGCCAGCAGCCCCGGGACAGGGAAGGGTGAAAAACTGTTTTTT. This translates into CASSPGTGKGEKLFF.

J is TRBJ1-2 and V is TRBV30; 7 bases match TRBD1. V was pared by 3 bases and J by 7 bases, with 8 bases of the junction left unmatched. The CDR3 has 13 amino acids. Germline V gene lookup returns CDR1 GTSNPN and CDR2 SVGIG (reference sequence). This chain's CDR3 is CAWSRQGRGGYTF. CDR3 sequence (DNA): TGTGCCTGGAGCCGACAGGGACGCGGTGGCTACACCTTC.

The chain carries TRBV19 and TRBJ2-7; D not certain. This CDR3 region has 13 residues. CDR1 and CDR2 (germline): LNHDA, SQIVND (reference sequence). With 3 bases removed from V and 5 bases from J, the gap between germline ends came to 11 bases. CDR3 residues: CASSIQVQDEQYF. The DNA for the CDR3 is TGTGCCAGTAGTATCCAAGTGCAGGACGAGCAGTACTTC. Using reference TRBV19 and TRBJ2-7 for the parts outside the CDR3, the full variable domain is DGGITQSPKYLFRKEGQNVTLSCEQNLNHDAMYWYRQDPGQGLRLIYYSQIVNDFQKGDIAEGYSVSREKKESFPLTVTSAQKNPTAFYLCASSIQVQDEQYFGPGTRLTVT.

This clone has more than one count but fewer than ten. The chain uses TRBV28 and TRBJ1-5, with 8 bases matching TRBD1. Germline lookup yields CDR1 MDHEN and CDR2 SYDVKM. The CDR3 is made up of 18 amino acids. Germline trimming cut 4 bases from V and 4 bases from J; bases unmatched to any gene: 15. This chain's CDR3 is CASSSEARMDRANQPQHF. DNA of the CDR3: TGTGCCAGCAGTTCAGAGGCCCGCATGGACAGGGCGAATCAGCCCCAGCATTTT.

The V and J genes are TRBV5-6 and TRBJ1-2; possible D gene TRBD1, 6 bases. CDR1 is SGHDT, CDR2 YYEEEE, per germline. CDR3 length equals 14 residues. V lost 0 bases and J 8 bases, leaving 14 bases between the germline ends. The CDR3 nucleotides read TGTGCCAGCAGCTTGGACCCACAGGGTATCGGCTACACCTTC. Amino acid sequence: CASSLDPQGIGYTF.

The rearrangement joins TRBV7-8 to TRBJ2-1, with D perhaps TRBD1 (5 bases). V was pared by 0 bases and J by 2 bases, with 8 bases between. This CDR3 is built from 15 residues. Per germline, CDR1 SGHVS and CDR2 FQNEAQ. For the CDR3, the DNA is TGTGCCAGCAGCTTAGCGGGGCAGACCTACAATGAGCAGTTCTTC. This translates into CASSLAGQTYNEQFF.

The V and J genes are TRBV9 and TRBJ2-3; 11 bases match TRBD2. Germline assignment: CDR1 SGDLS and CDR2 YYNGEE. This CDR3 is 16 amino acids long. Losses at the gene ends were 4 bases for V and 0 bases for J; bases not matched to a gene: 4. The CDR3 sequence: CASSPRLAGSTDTQYF. For the CDR3, the DNA is TGTGCCAGCAGCCCCCGACTAGCGGGGAGCACAGATACGCAGTATTTT.

This clone was detected a few times. The chain carries TRBV4-1 and TRBJ2-1; the match to TRBD2 covers 7 bases. The CDR3 is made up of 14 amino acids. The ends lost 4 bases at V and 7 bases at J; junction bases unmatched: 7. The germline V gene encodes CDR1 MGHRA and CDR2 YSYEKL. The CDR3 region is CASSRVGEGNEQFF. In DNA, the CDR3 is TGCGCCAGCAGCCGGGTGGGGGAGGGAAATGAGCAGTTCTTC.

The chain combines TRBV19 with TRBJ1-5; 8 nucleotides align to TRBD1. The V gene end was trimmed by 9 bases and the J gene end by 2 bases; junction bases not matched to a gene: 9. The CDR3 totals 15 residues. From germline, CDR1 is LNHDA and CDR2 SQIVND (reference sequence). In DNA form, the CDR3 reads TGTGCCAGCTCGACAGGGGTGTACGGCAATCAGCCCCAGCATTTT. Amino acids: CASSTGVYGNQPQHF.

The chain joins TRBV7-9 to TRBJ2-2; weak D call: TRBD2 (6 bases). Per the germline V gene, CDR1 is SEHNR and CDR2 is FQNEAQ (reference sequence). The CDR3 runs 15 residues. Trimming pared 8 bases from V and 2 bases from J, leaving 15 bases between. For the CDR3, the DNA is TGTGCCAGCTTCGGGCGGGACGATAACACCGGGGAGCTGTTTTTT. This translates into CASFGRDDNTGELFF.

V gene TRBV14 combines with J gene TRBJ2-1; the D gene is possibly TRBD1 (5 bases). Deletions cut 3 bases from V and 4 bases from J, with 10 bases between. The CDR3 is 14 amino acids. Germline V gene sequence: CDR1 SGHDN, CDR2 FVKESK. CDR3 amino acids: CASSQDNSYNEQFF. The CDR3 coding sequence is TGTGCCAGCAGCCAGGACAACTCATACAATGAGCAGTTCTTC.

This chain links TRBV9 with TRBJ2-1; a possible D gene is TRBD1 (5 bases). CDR1 and CDR2 from the germline V gene are SGDLS and YYNGEE. This CDR3 region has 14 residues. The germline V and J ends were trimmed by 4 bases and 4 bases, with 12 bases remaining between them. The CDR3 reads CASSLDQGYNEQFF. The DNA for the CDR3 is TGTGCCAGCAGCCTCGATCAGGGATACAATGAGCAGTTCTTC.

This sequence joins TRBV5-1 and TRBJ2-3, with D maybe TRBD2 (5 bases). CDR1 is SGHRS, CDR2 YFSETQ, per germline. This CDR3 region has 16 residues. The V and J ends lost 2 bases and 4 bases respectively, with 17 bases between them. The CDR3 sequence: CASSLGGTDKADTQYF. CDR3 bases: TGCGCCAGCAGCTTAGGAGGAACCGACAAGGCAGATACGCAGTATTTT.

The rearrangement uses TRBV27 and TRBJ2-5; 10 nucleotides line up with TRBD2. The V segment lost 5 bases and the J segment 6 bases; nucleotides outside the gene matches: 12. The CDR3 spans 16 residues. Germline assignment: CDR1 MNHEY and CDR2 SMNVEV (reference sequence). The CDR3: CASSLLSSGSWQTQYF. The CDR3 DNA is TGTGCCAGCAGTCTCCTCTCTAGCGGGAGTTGGCAGACCCAGTACTTC.

This chain joins TRBV19 and TRBJ1-2, with 9 nucleotides matching TRBD1. This CDR3 is built from 14 residues. Looked up from germline, CDR1 is LNHDA and CDR2 is SQIVND (reference sequence). The trim removed 5 bases at V and 8 bases at J, leaving 9 bases unmatched. The CDR3 DNA follows: TGTGCCAGTAGTCTCCGGACAGGGGAAGAAGGCTACACCTTC. Amino acids: CASSLRTGEEGYTF.

The chain uses TRBV13 and TRBJ2-7, with D unresolved. In germline, CDR1 is PRHDT, CDR2 FYEKMQ (reference sequence). V was pared by 4 bases and J by 6 bases, with 13 bases between. The CDR3 sequence is 13 residues long. The CDR3 loop reads CASSSWGNSEQYF. CDR3 nucleotides: TGTGCCAGCAGCTCCTGGGGAAACTCCGAGCAGTACTTC.

V is TRBV19 and J is TRBJ2-1; 9 positions agree with TRBD2. Trimming took 5 bases from V and 0 from J; bases not matched to a gene: 8. CDR1 LNHDA and CDR2 SQIVND come from the germline V gene (reference sequence). The CDR3 is 17 amino acids. CDR3 protein: CASSPSGTPTSYNEQFF. In DNA form, the CDR3 reads TGTGCCAGTAGTCCTAGCGGGACTCCAACCTCCTACAATGAGCAGTTCTTC.

The rearrangement joins TRBV5-8 to TRBJ2-1; 8 bases fit TRBD1. The germline CDR1 and CDR2 sequences are SGHTS and YDEGEE. With V trimmed by 4 bases and J by 4 bases, 4 bases remained unmatched. The CDR3 is 14 amino acids. CDR3 region: CASSRRTGYNEQFF. The CDR3 DNA reads TGTGCCAGCAGCCGTAGGACAGGGTACAATGAGCAGTTCTTC.

DNA for the CDR3: TGTGCCAGCAGCTCCATTAATGAAAAACTGTTTTTT. Its protein product is CASSSINEKLFF. The gene calls are TRBV7-3 and TRBJ1-4, with no clear D. The CDR3 has 12 residues. Germline loops: CDR1 SGHTA, CDR2 FQGTGA. Trimming shortened V by 4 bases and J by 4 bases, and 4 bases separated the two germline ends.

This rearrangement joins TRBV7-5 to TRBJ2-7; the D call of TRBD2 is as the table states it, not checked on the DNA. TRBV7-5 is flagged as a pseudogene. CDR3 length: 14 amino acids. The DNA for the CDR3 is TGTGCCAGAAGCGGGGGAGGGGAACCATACGAGCAGTACTTC. Amino acids: CARSGGGEPYEQYF.

This clone was observed once. The V call is TRBV28, the J call TRBJ1-2, with 7 positions matching TRBD1. The germline V gene has CDR1 MDHEN and CDR2 SYDVKM. The J segment lost 0 bases and the V segment lost 5 bases, leaving 6 bases of the junction unmatched. This CDR3 is 15 amino acids long. In DNA, the CDR3 is TGTGCCAGCAGTCCAGCGACAGGGTCTAACTATGGCTACACCTTC. Translated, it gives CASSPATGSNYGYTF.

The chain couples TRBV27 to TRBJ1-4; D gene unclear. In germline, CDR1 is MNHEY, CDR2 SMNVEV (reference sequence). This CDR3 spans 14 amino acids. Trimming stripped 4 bases from V and 1 base from J, with 7 bases between. The CDR3 DNA sequence: TGTGCCAGCAGTTCCGTGGGAACTAATGAAAAACTGTTTTTT. It yields the protein CASSSVGTNEKLFF.

The V and J genes are TRBV5-1 and TRBJ2-2, with 8 bases identical to TRBD2. The CDR3 is 17 amino acids. After removal of 1 base from V and 5 bases from J, the junction contained 10 bases not matched to a gene. Germline-derived CDR1 and CDR2 are SGHRS and YFSETQ. The chain's CDR3 is CASSLNGRALWTGELFF. CDR3 coding DNA: TGCGCCAGCAGCTTGAACGGGAGGGCCTTATGGACCGGGGAGCTGTTTTTT.

The J gene is TRBJ2-5, the V gene TRBV9; no firm D call. The DNA end lines up better with TRBJ2-7; the J call may be wrong. The CDR3 spans 17 residues. Germline V gives CDR1 SGDLS, CDR2 YYNGEE. CDR3 sequence reads: CASSSWVLGRSSYEQYF. CDR3 sequence (DNA): TGTGCCAGCAGCTCCTGGGTCCTCGGAAGGAGCTCCTACGAGCAGTACTTC.

This clone came up once. The V and J genes are TRBV5-1 and TRBJ2-3, with unresolved D. Germline CDR1 reads SGHRS; CDR2 reads YFSETQ. CDR3 length equals 13 residues. The ends were cut back, 4 bases at V and 2 bases at J, with 8 bases in the middle. The CDR3 DNA follows: TGCGCCAGCAGCCTTGAAGCCACAGATACGCAGTATTTT. This translates into CASSLEATDTQYF.

The rearrangement uses TRBV6-5 and TRBJ2-5; 8 bases line up with TRBD2. The CDR3 totals 15 residues. Trimming at V came to 5 bases and at J to 5 bases, leaving 10 bases not matched to a gene. CDR1 is MNHEY, CDR2 SVGAGI, per germline. The CDR3 nucleotides are TGTGCCAGCAGTCCCCTAGGAAGCGGGAGTGAGACCCAGTACTTC. Protein product: CASSPLGSGSETQYF.

The DNA of the CDR3 is TGTGCCAGCTCGGACAGAACAAACACTGAAGCTTTCTTT. It codes for CASSDRTNTEAFF. The chain carries TRBV18 and TRBJ1-1; weak D call: TRBD1 (6 bases). The V end lost 6 bases, the J end lost 2 bases, and 10 bases lay between the germline ends. This CDR3 has 13 amino acids. The germline V gene has CDR1 KGHSH and CDR2 LQKENI.

This sequence joins TRBV5-1 and TRBJ1-1; D ambiguous. Germline V gene lookup returns CDR1 SGHRS and CDR2 YFSETQ. This CDR3 region has 13 residues. V was shortened by 2 bases and J by 5 bases, with 10 bases between the two germline ends. CDR3 in amino acids: CASSFQEATEAFF. In DNA form, the CDR3 reads TGCGCCAGCAGCTTCCAAGAGGCGACTGAAGCTTTCTTT.

The chain links TRBV6-5 to TRBJ2-1; D ambiguous. V was pared by 0 bases and J by 0 bases, with 3 bases between. Germline CDR1 and CDR2: MNHEY and SVGAGI. CDR3 size: 14 residues. The CDR3 loop reads CASSYSASYNEQFF. The CDR3 region has the DNA TGTGCCAGCAGTTACTCGGCCTCCTACAATGAGCAGTTCTTC.